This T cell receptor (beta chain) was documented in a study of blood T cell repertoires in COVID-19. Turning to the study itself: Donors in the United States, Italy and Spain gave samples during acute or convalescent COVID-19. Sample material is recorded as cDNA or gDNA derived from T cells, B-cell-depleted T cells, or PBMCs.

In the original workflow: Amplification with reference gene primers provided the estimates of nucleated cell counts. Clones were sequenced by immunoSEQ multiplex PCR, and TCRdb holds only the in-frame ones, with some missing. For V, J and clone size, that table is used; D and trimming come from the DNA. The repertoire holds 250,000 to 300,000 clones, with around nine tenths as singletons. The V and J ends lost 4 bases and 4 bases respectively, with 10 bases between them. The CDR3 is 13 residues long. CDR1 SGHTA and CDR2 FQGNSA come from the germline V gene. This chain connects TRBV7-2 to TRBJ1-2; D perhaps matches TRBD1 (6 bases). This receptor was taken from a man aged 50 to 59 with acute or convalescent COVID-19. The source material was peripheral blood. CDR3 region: CASSSQGPYGYTF. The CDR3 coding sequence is TGTGCCAGCAGCTCACAGGGCCCCTATGGCTACACCTTC.